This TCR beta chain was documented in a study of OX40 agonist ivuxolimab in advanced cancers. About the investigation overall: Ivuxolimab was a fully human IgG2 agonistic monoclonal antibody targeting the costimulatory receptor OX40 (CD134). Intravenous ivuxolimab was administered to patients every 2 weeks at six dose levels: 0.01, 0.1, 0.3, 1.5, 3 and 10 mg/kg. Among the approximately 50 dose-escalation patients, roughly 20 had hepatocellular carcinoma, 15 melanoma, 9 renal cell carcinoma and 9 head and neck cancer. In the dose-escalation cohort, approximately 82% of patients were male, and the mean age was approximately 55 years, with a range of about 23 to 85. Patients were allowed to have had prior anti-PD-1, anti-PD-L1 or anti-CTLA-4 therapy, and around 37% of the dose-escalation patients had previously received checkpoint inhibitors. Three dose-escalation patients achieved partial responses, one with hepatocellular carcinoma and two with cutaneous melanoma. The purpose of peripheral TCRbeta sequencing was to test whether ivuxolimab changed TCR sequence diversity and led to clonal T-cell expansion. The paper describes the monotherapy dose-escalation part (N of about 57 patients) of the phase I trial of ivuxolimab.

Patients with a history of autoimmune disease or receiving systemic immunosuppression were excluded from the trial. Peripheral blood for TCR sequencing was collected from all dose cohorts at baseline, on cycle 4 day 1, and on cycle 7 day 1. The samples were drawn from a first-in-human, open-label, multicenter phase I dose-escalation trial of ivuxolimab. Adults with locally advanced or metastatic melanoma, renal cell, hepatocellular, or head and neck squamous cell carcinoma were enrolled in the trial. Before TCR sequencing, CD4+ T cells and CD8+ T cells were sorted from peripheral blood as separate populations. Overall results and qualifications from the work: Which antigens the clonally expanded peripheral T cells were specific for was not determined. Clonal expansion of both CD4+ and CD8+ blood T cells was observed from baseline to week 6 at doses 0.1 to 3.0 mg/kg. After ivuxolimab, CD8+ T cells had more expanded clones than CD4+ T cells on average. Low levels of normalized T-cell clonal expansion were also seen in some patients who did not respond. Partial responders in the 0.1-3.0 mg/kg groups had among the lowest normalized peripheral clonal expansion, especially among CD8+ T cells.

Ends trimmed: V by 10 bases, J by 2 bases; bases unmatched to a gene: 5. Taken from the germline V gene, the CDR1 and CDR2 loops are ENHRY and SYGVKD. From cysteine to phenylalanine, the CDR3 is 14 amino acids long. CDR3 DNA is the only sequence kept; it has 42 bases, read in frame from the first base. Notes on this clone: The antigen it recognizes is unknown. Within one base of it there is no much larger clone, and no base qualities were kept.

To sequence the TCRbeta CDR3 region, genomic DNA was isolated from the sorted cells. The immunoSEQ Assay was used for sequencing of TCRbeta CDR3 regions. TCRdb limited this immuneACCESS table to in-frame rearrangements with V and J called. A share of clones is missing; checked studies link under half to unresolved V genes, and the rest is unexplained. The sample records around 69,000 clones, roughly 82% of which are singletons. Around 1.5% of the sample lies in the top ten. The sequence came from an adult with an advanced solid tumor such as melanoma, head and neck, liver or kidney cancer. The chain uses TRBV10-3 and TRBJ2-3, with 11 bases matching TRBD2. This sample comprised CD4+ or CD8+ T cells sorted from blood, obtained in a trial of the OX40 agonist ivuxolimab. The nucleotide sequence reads TGTGCCACAGGGACTAGCGGACACACAGATACGCAGTATTTT. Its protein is CATGTSGHTDTQYF.